These T cell receptor beta chains were read from a single sample in a study of T cell repertoires in cytomegalovirus infection. Each CDR3 protein is one row after TCRdb ran MiXCR on the reads. The sample contains a few hundred thousand distinct CDR3 sequences, over 15% of which appear only once. The sample was CD8+ T cells from PBMCs. The receptors originated from a human donor in good health (CMV status not recorded). Some clones in this sample may be carry-over from other donors' samples. Each CDR3 is given with its conserved first and last residue. The order of the fields is V gene, clone size, D gene, J gene, CDR3 protein, CDR3 DNA. A D gene is named only where the DNA matches it firmly. Rows give clone size only sometimes, using once, few, many, or a class for an expanded clone.

TRBV7-9,many,-,TRBJ1-1,CASSLGTNPNTEAFF,TGTGCCAGCAGCTTAGGGACTAACCCGAACACTGAAGCTTTCTTT
TRBV4-1,many,-,TRBJ1-4,CASSQEGTFNEKLFF,TGCGCCAGCAGCCAAGAGGGAACCTTTAATGAAAAACTGTTTTTT
TRBV7-2,many,TRBD1,TRBJ1-3,CASSPRRTGDVSGNTIYF,TGTGCCAGCAGCCCGAGACGGACAGGGGACGTCTCTGGAAACACCATATATTTT
TRBV7-2,many,-,TRBJ2-3,CASSLGAGWGGTDTQYF,TGTGCCAGCAGCTTAGGGGCTGGCTGGGGCGGGACAGATACGCAGTATTTT
TRBV2,few,TRBD1,TRBJ1-2,CASSATGYYGYTF,TGTGCCAGCAGTGCGACAGGGTACTATGGCTACACCTTC
TRBV7-9,many,-,TRBJ1-1,CASRSGGNTEAFF,TGTGCCAGCAGGTCAGGAGGGAACACTGAAGCTTTCTTT
TRBV29-1,-,-,TRBJ2-3,CSVSLRGGLMDTDTQYF,TGCAGCGTTTCCCTCCGTGGGGGGTTGATGGATACAGATACGCAGTATTTT
TRBV4-1,few,-,TRBJ1-5,CASSLSRDQPQHF,TGCGCCAGCAGCCTCAGCAGGGATCAGCCCCAGCATTTT
TRBV5-1,few,TRBD1,TRBJ1-5,CASSLESGGQPQHF,TGCGCCAGCAGCTTGGAATCAGGGGGCCAGCCCCAGCATTTT
TRBV28,many,-,TRBJ1-1,CATKDVGWGTEAFF,TGTGCCACCAAGGACGTGGGCTGGGGCACTGAAGCTTTCTTT
TRBV7-7,-,-,TRBJ1-2,CASSPDPFYGYTF,TGTGCTAGCAGCCCAGACCCATTCTATGGCTACACCTTC
TRBV7-2,many,-,TRBJ1-1,CASIQWRGGNTEAFF,TGTGCCAGCATCCAGTGGCGGGGTGGCAACACTGAAGCTTTCTTT
TRBV6-5,many,TRBD1,TRBJ1-5,CASRRTGGTYSNQPQHF,TGTGCCAGCAGACGAACAGGGGGCACATATAGCAATCAGCCCCAGCATTTT
TRBV27,-,-,TRBJ1-5,CASSKGPVEGQPQHF,TGTGCCAGCAGTAAGGGACCCGTAGAGGGTCAGCCCCAGCATTTT
TRBV4-3,few,TRBD2,TRBJ2-7,CASSHLRTSGYEQYF,TGCGCCAGCAGCCATCTACGGACTAGCGGCTACGAGCAGTACTTC
TRBV11-2,many,-,TRBJ1-1,CASSLTGAPGNTEAFF,TGTGCCAGCAGCTTAACCGGGGCCCCTGGAAACACTGAAGCTTTCTTT
TRBV9,few,-,TRBJ2-4,CASSNSGDKNIQYF,TGTGCCAGCAGCAACTCGGGGGACAAAAACATTCAGTACTTC
TRBV20-1,few,TRBD2,TRBJ2-3,CSARLAGGSTDTQYF,TGCAGTGCTAGACTAGCGGGGGGGAGCACAGATACGCAGTATTTT
TRBV6-6,few,TRBD1,TRBJ1-2,CASSYTPGQGLVGYTF,TGTGCCAGCAGTTACACACCCGGACAGGGGCTTGTTGGCTACACCTTC
TRBV6-5,few,-,TRBJ2-7,CASSYSSTGGEQYF,TGTGCCAGCAGTTACTCATCGACAGGCGGCGAGCAGTACTTC
TRBV27,-,TRBD2,TRBJ2-1,CASSNLSGGPQFF,TGTGCCAGCAGCAACCTGAGCGGGGGGCCCCAGTTCTTC
TRBV12-3/TRBV12-4,many,-,TRBJ2-7,CASSPGTYEQYF,TGTGCCAGCAGTCCGGGGACATACGAGCAGTACTTC
TRBV7-2,-,-,TRBJ1-1,CATLPKNTEAFF,TGTGCCACCCTTCCCAAGAACACTGAAGCTTTCTTT
TRBV6-5,few,-,TRBJ2-1,CASSFRDNEQFF,TGTGCCAGCAGTTTCCGAGACAATGAGCAGTTCTTC
TRBV5-1,-,-,TRBJ1-2,CASSSDTSWGYTF,TGCGCCAGCAGCTCGGACACGTCGTGGGGCTACACCTTC
TRBV7-8,few,-,TRBJ1-1,CASSPGPPNTEAFF,TGTGCCAGCAGCCCCGGACCGCCGAACACTGAAGCTTTCTTT